Sequencing of this T cell receptor (beta chain) was carried out in a study of cytomegalovirus exposure and HLA in healthy donors. Findings and limits, study-wide: When presence/absence was analysed, sequencing depth was taken to be roughly uniform across donors. Reported performance of the classifier showed diagnosis of cytomegalovirus status with high specificity and sensitivity. Some V segments (TRBV6-2 and TRBV6-3 among them) were excluded as indistinguishable.

Germline V gives CDR1 SGHRS, CDR2 YFSETQ. This CDR3 is 12 amino acids long. The V gene lost 6 bases and the J gene lost 4 bases, with 8 bases spanning the gap. This clone has just a few counts. Its specificity is unknown. PCR amplification relied on 60 Vbeta primers (plus 13 Jbeta primers). Here immunoSEQ multiplex PCR was the method, and the copy in TCRdb shows in-frame clones only, minus some. The profile covers about 200,000 clones, with 76% appearing a single time and under 0.8% taken by the ten largest. Unrecorded immune exposure was likely among donors, who were nominally healthy when sampled. Sample: PBMCs. The source is a man aged 18 to 30 in good health and CMV-seronegative. The chain uses TRBV5-1 and TRBJ2-4; TRBD2 is a possible D gene (5 bases). The CDR3 region has the DNA TGCGCCAGCACGAGCGGTAAAAACATTCAGTACTTC. Translation: CASTSGKNIQYF. Using reference TRBV5-1 and TRBJ2-4 for the parts outside the CDR3, the full variable domain is KAGVTQTPRYLIKTRGQQVTLSCSPISGHRSVSWYQQTPGQGLQFLFEYFSETQRNKGNFPGRFSGRQFSNSRSEMNVSTLELGDSALYLCASTSGKNIQYFGAGTRLSVL.